Listed here are 13 T cell receptor beta chains from one sample, sequenced in a study of OX40 agonist ivuxolimab in advanced cancers. Assay used: immunoSEQ multiplex PCR; TCRdb lists only in-frame clones, some missing. The data show 95,000 to 100,000 clones, about 79% seen once. The sample consisted of CD4+ or CD8+ T cells sorted from blood, taken in a trial of the OX40 agonist ivuxolimab. All receptors come from an adult with an advanced solid tumor such as melanoma, head and neck, liver or kidney cancer.

This clone was detected only a few times. The chain uses TRBV4-3 and TRBJ1-4, with 7 bases fitting TRBD1. The germline gives CDR1 LGHNA, CDR2 YSLEER. The CDR3 contains 16 residues. V lost 2 bases to trimming and J lost 8 bases; unmatched junction nucleotides: 11. This CDR3 is CASSQNPGQIVEKLFF. The CDR3 nucleotides read TGCGCCAGCAGCCAAAATCCGGGACAGATAGTGGAAAAACTGTTTTTT.

The chain has TRBV18 and TRBJ1-1; TRBD1 is a possible D gene (5 bases). The CDR3 has 14 amino acids. Germline CDR1 is KGHSH and CDR2 is LQKENI. V lost 3 bases and J lost 1, with 9 bases in between. Here the CDR3 reads CASSPSTGNTEAFF. For the CDR3, the DNA is TGTGCCAGCTCACCGAGTACAGGGAACACTGAAGCTTTCTTT.

The CDR3 coding sequence is TGTGCCAGCAGCTCCGGCGGACTAGCGGGGATTTCCGGGGAGCTGTTTTTT. Protein product: CASSSGGLAGISGELFF. The chain uses TRBV7-2 and TRBJ2-2, with TRBD2 matching 12 bases. CDR3 length: 17 residues. Trimming at V came to 4 bases and at J to 6 bases, leaving 9 bases not matched to a gene. Germline CDR1 and CDR2: SGHTA and FQGNSA.

The V and J genes are TRBV10-3 and TRBJ1-5, with a tentative D call TRBD1 (5 bases). In germline, CDR1 is ENHRY, CDR2 SYGVKD. Trimming pared 5 bases from V and 0 bases from J, leaving 20 bases between. This CDR3 has 18 residues. The CDR3 loop reads CAISHSKTGSYSNQPQHF. DNA for the CDR3: TGTGCCATCAGTCATTCTAAAACAGGTTCCTATAGCAATCAGCCCCAGCATTTT.

The chain employs TRBV19 and TRBJ1-2; 11 bases line up with TRBD1. Germline lookup yields CDR1 LNHDA and CDR2 SQIVND (reference sequence). The CDR3 covers 15 residues. V lost 3 bases to trimming and J lost 5 bases; unmatched junction nucleotides: 5. DNA of the CDR3: TGTGCCAGTAGTATTTCCGGGACAGGGGGTTATGGCTACACCTTC. It is translated as CASSISGTGGYGYTF.

Concerning this clone: One end of the junction does not line up with germline, which may come from a read error. V is TRBV6-5 and J is TRBJ1-1; the D is unclear. This CDR3 region has 13 residues. Germline V lookup: CDR1 MNHEY, CDR2 SVGAGI. The CDR3 is CAISERVNTEAFF. CDR3 in DNA: TGTGCCATCAGTGAGAGGGTGAACACTGAAGCTTTCTTT.

The V and J genes are TRBV7-2 and TRBJ2-7; TRBD1 matches 7 bases. With 1 base clipped from V and 3 bases from J, the junction kept 0 bases outside the gene matches. The germline V gene encodes CDR1 SGHTA and CDR2 FQGNSA. This CDR3 has 13 residues. Here the CDR3 reads CASSLGDSYEQYF. The CDR3 DNA reads TGTGCCAGCAGCTTAGGGGACAGCTACGAGCAGTACTTC.

The V gene is TRBV9, the J gene TRBJ1-2; 7 bases match TRBD1. Germline V gene sequence: CDR1 SGDLS, CDR2 YYNGEE. This CDR3 comprises 14 residues. With V trimmed by 0 bases and J by 6 bases, 5 bases remained unmatched. The CDR3 DNA reads as TGTGCCAGCAGCGTAGGGCGACAGGGTGATGGCTACACCTTC. It encodes CASSVGRQGDGYTF.

The chain joins TRBV19 to TRBJ1-4; possible D gene TRBD1, 5 bases. Deletions cut 5 bases from V and 5 bases from J, with 15 bases between. This CDR3 comprises 15 residues. Per germline, CDR1 LNHDA and CDR2 SQIVND (reference sequence). CDR3 nucleotides: TGTGCCAGTAGTCTGCAGGGAGGGCGAAATGAAAAACTGTTTTTT. This translates into CASSLQGGRNEKLFF.

The rearrangement uses TRBV6-1 and TRBJ1-1; D unclear. Germline-derived CDR1 and CDR2 are MNHNS and SASEGT. The V end lost 5 bases, the J end lost 3 bases, and 7 bases lay between the germline ends. The CDR3 loop spans 12 amino acids. The CDR3 sequence is CASSWIYTEAFF. The DNA of the CDR3 is TGTGCCAGCAGTTGGATTTACACTGAAGCTTTCTTT.

V and J are TRBV28 and TRBJ2-5; 7 bases match TRBD2. Germline V CDR1 and CDR2: MDHEN, SYDVKM. The CDR3 contains 16 residues. V trimming: 2 bases; J trimming: 2 bases; junction bases outside the gene matches: 8. In nucleotides, the CDR3 is TGTGCCAGCAGTTTAGGGCTAGCGGTTCTTCAAGAGACCCAGTACTTC. It is translated as CASSLGLAVLQETQYF.

This chain links TRBV6-5 with TRBJ1-1, with D uncertain. The CDR3 contains 13 residues. V lost 5 bases, J lost 1 base, and 8 bases lay in between. Germline-derived CDR1 and CDR2 are MNHEY and SVGAGI. Written as DNA, the CDR3 is TGTGCCAGCAGTCCTCTAGGGAACACTGAAGCTTTCTTT. Residues: CASSPLGNTEAFF.

The chain links TRBV7-2 to TRBJ2-5; TRBD1 is a possible D gene (5 bases). The ends were cut back, 5 bases at V and 1 base at J, with 11 bases in the middle. CDR1 and CDR2 (germline): SGHTA, FQGNSA. This CDR3 is built from 14 residues. CDR3 in amino acids: CASSPGPSQETQYF. In DNA, the CDR3 is TGTGCCAGCAGCCCAGGGCCCAGCCAAGAGACCCAGTACTTC.